The T cell receptor beta chain under discussion was sequenced for a study of blood T cell repertoires in COVID-19. The V gene's germline CDR1 is MNHEY and CDR2 SVGAGI. The CDR3 is 13 amino acids. Trimming removed 2 bases from V and 5 bases from J, with 9 bases in between. Authors' data handling: Amplification of reference gene primers provided the estimated nucleated cell counts. Profiling relied on immunoSEQ multiplex PCR, and the TCRdb table lists in-frame clones only, not all of them. The DNA was the basis for D and trimming; V, J and clone size are from that table. The repertoire holds about 170,000 clones, with about 89% as singletons.

The sequenced sample was peripheral blood. This clonotype was sampled from a man in his 70s with acute or convalescent COVID-19. The genes are TRBV6-5 and TRBJ1-1; D perhaps matches TRBD1 (5 bases). The CDR3 DNA sequence: TGTGCCAGCAGTTACACGGGGGAAACTGAAGCTTTCTTT. Translated, it gives CASSYTGETEAFF.